This T cell receptor (beta chain) derives from a study of shared clonotypes between healthy human individuals. This CDR3 spans 17 amino acids. CDR1 and CDR2 (germline): SGHRS, YFSETQ. V gave up 4 bases and J gave up 2 bases; unmatched junction bases: 13. Produced via immunoSEQ multiplex PCR; TCRdb's table is partial and in-frame only. The sample lists millions of clones, over 85% occurring once. This TCR came from a man between 18 and 35 years old in good health. Sample: naive CD4+ T cells sorted from blood. The subset here: CD45RA+ positively selected. The V call is TRBV5-1, the J call TRBJ2-3; 7 bases fit TRBD2. This chain's CDR3 is CASSGLGSGTSTDTQYF. The CDR3, as DNA: TGCGCCAGCAGCGGATTGGGGAGCGGGACCTCCACAGATACGCAGTATTTT.